A selection of T cell receptor beta chains follows, all from one sample in a study of blood T cells in healthy people across ages. One entry per CDR3 protein results from TCRdb running MiXCR on the 5' RACE reads. The sample records roughly 700,000 distinct CDR3 sequences, more than 40% being singletons. Sequencing was performed on blood. Receptors were obtained from a woman aged 55-70 years in good health. The CDR3 runs from the conserved cysteine through the conserved F or W. D genes are given only for firm matches. A clone size is listed for some rows: how often the clone was seen (once, few, many), or a class if it is expanded.

v_gene: TRBV7-3; abundance: once; j_gene: TRBJ2-5; d_gene: TRBD2; CDR3aa: CASSSRTSGSGETQYF
v_gene: TRBV29-1; abundance: -; j_gene: TRBJ1-2; d_gene: TRBD1; CDR3aa: CSGRQGGYRYTF
v_gene: TRBV7-9; abundance: -; j_gene: TRBJ2-7; d_gene: -; CDR3aa: CASSLTSSYNEQYF
v_gene: TRBV7-2; abundance: once; j_gene: TRBJ2-3; d_gene: TRBD2; CDR3aa: CACSPWTSRTDTQYF
v_gene: TRBV7-2; abundance: few; j_gene: TRBJ2-3; d_gene: -; CDR3aa: CATPRGGSTDTQYF
v_gene: TRBV2; abundance: few; j_gene: TRBJ1-1; d_gene: -; CDR3aa: CASRANRFSTEAFF
v_gene: TRBV15; abundance: few; j_gene: TRBJ2-5; d_gene: -; CDR3aa: CATSVGSYETQYF
v_gene: TRBV12-3/TRBV12-4; abundance: once; j_gene: TRBJ1-5; d_gene: -; CDR3aa: CASSPAGGNNQPQHF
v_gene: TRBV7-9; abundance: -; j_gene: TRBJ2-1; d_gene: TRBD2; CDR3aa: CASSLDGRDSLQFF
v_gene: TRBV7-8; abundance: -; j_gene: TRBJ2-1; d_gene: -; CDR3aa: CASSSQPLYNEQFF
v_gene: TRBV29-1; abundance: few; j_gene: TRBJ2-7; d_gene: -; CDR3aa: CSAVSAYEQYF
v_gene: TRBV6-2/TRBV6-3; abundance: -; j_gene: TRBJ2-1; d_gene: TRBD2; CDR3aa: CASSQSPYRVAGGPNEQFF
v_gene: TRBV5-1; abundance: -; j_gene: TRBJ2-4; d_gene: -; CDR3aa: CASSGQVGGKEQYF
v_gene: TRBV21-1; abundance: few; j_gene: TRBJ2-7; d_gene: -; CDR3aa: CASSKVSGPREQYF
v_gene: TRBV6-2/TRBV6-3; abundance: -; j_gene: TRBJ2-4; d_gene: TRBD2; CDR3aa: CASSERTSGAKNIRYF
v_gene: TRBV10-3; abundance: -; j_gene: TRBJ2-1; d_gene: -; CDR3aa: CAIQVARAYNEQFF
v_gene: TRBV7-2; abundance: few; j_gene: TRBJ2-5; d_gene: -; CDR3aa: CASNGQLKETQYF
v_gene: TRBV20-1; abundance: -; j_gene: TRBJ2-3; d_gene: TRBD2; CDR3aa: CSAAAGGPADTQYF
v_gene: TRBV19; abundance: -; j_gene: -; d_gene: -; CDR3aa: CASSRGRAAYEQYF
v_gene: TRBV7-9; abundance: -; j_gene: TRBJ2-3; d_gene: TRBD2; CDR3aa: CASSQGPLAGGKTDTQYF
v_gene: TRBV19; abundance: -; j_gene: TRBJ2-4; d_gene: -; CDR3aa: CASSMDGGPNIQYF
v_gene: TRBV24-1; abundance: -; j_gene: TRBJ2-1; d_gene: TRBD2; CDR3aa: CATSVAGEWNEQFF
v_gene: TRBV18; abundance: -; j_gene: TRBJ1-4; d_gene: -; CDR3aa: CASSLRQTATNEKLFF
v_gene: TRBV29-1; abundance: few; j_gene: TRBJ1-1; d_gene: -; CDR3aa: CSVEDYVNTEAFF
v_gene: TRBV7-9; abundance: -; j_gene: TRBJ1-1; d_gene: TRBD1; CDR3aa: CASSVDRAAEAFF
v_gene: TRBV6-1; abundance: few; j_gene: TRBJ2-7; d_gene: -; CDR3aa: CASRGGTFEQYF
v_gene: TRBV2; abundance: few; j_gene: TRBJ2-1; d_gene: TRBD1; CDR3aa: CASGPRTGFSNEQFF
v_gene: TRBV18; abundance: -; j_gene: TRBJ2-7; d_gene: -; CDR3aa: CASSPSRDTYEQYF